This T cell receptor (beta chain) was profiled in a study of blood T cell repertoires in COVID-19. CDR1 is SGHRS, CDR2 YFSETQ, per germline. The CDR3 has 15 amino acids. V lost 0 bases to trimming and J lost 6 bases; unmatched junction nucleotides: 5. The protocol was immunoSEQ multiplex PCR, while the TCRdb copy is restricted to in-frame clones and leaves out a portion. The profile shows almost 65,000 clones, about 88% of them singletons. The rearrangement links TRBV5-1 to TRBJ2-2; 7 bases line up with TRBD1. The clonotype was recovered from a woman in her 40s who had recovered from COVID-19. The specimen sequenced was PBMCs or T cells enriched from blood (not recorded which). CDR3 loop: CASSLGDRDPGELFF. As DNA, the CDR3 is TGCGCCAGCAGCTTGGGAGACAGGGACCCCGGGGAGCTGTTTTTT. Full variable domain (remainder filled in from reference TRBV5-1 and TRBJ2-2): KAGVTQTPRYLIKTRGQQVTLSCSPISGHRSVSWYQQTPGQGLQFLFEYFSETQRNKGNFPGRFSGRQFSNSRSEMNVSTLELGDSALYLCASSLGDRDPGELFFGEGSRLTVL.